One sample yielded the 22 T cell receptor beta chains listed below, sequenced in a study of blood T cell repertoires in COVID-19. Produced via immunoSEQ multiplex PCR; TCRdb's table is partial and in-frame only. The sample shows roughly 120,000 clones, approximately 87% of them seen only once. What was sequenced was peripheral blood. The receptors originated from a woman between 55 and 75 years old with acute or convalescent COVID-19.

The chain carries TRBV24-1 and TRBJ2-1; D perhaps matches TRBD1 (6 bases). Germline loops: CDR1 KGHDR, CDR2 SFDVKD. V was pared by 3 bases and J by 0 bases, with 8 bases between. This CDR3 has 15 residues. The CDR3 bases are TGTGCCACCAGTGATCAGGGGAGCTCCTACAATGAGCAGTTCTTC. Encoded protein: CATSDQGSSYNEQFF.

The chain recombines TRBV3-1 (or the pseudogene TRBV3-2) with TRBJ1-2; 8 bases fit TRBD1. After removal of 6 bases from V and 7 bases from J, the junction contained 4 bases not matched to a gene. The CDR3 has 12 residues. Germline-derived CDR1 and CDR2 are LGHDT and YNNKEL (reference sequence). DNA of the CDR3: TGTGCCAGCAGTCAGGGGGCGCGTGGCTACACCTTC. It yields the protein CASSQGARGYTF.

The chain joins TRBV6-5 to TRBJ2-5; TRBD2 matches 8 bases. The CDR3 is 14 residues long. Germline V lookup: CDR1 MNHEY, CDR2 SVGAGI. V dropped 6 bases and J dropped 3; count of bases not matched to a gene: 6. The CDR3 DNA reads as TGTGCCAGCAGCAGCCGGGGGGGCGAAGAGACCCAGTACTTC. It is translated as CASSSRGGEETQYF.

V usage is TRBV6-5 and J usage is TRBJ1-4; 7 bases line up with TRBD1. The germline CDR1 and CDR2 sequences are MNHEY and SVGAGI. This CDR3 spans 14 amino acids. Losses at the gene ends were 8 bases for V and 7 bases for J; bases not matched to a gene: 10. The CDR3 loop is CASSPTGRFEKLFF. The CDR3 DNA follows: TGTGCCAGCTCCCCGACAGGGAGGTTTGAAAAACTGTTTTTT.

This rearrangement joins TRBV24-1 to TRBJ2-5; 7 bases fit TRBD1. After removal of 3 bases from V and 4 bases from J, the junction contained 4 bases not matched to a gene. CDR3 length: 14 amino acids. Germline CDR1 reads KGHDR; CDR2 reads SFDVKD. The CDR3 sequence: CATSDPTGIETQYF. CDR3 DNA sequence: TGTGCCACCAGTGATCCGACAGGGATAGAGACCCAGTACTTC.

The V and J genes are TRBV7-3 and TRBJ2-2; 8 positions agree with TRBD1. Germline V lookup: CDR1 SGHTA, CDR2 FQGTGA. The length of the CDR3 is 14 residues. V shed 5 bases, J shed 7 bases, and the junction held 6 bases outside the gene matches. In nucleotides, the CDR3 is TGTGCCAGCAGCGGTGGACAGGGAGGCGGGGAGCTGTTTTTT. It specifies CASSGGQGGGELFF.

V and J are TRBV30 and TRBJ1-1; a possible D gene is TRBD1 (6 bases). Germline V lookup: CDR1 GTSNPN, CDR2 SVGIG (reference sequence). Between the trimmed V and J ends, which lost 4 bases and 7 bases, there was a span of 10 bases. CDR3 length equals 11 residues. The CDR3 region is CAWTGQREAFF. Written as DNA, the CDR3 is TGTGCCTGGACCGGACAGCGTGAAGCTTTCTTT.

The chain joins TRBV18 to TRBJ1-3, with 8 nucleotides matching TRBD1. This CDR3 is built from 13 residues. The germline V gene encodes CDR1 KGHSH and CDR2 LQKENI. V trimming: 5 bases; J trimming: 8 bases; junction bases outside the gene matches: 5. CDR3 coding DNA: TGTGCCAGCTCATCGACAGGGGTTGACACCATATATTTT. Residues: CASSSTGVDTIYF.

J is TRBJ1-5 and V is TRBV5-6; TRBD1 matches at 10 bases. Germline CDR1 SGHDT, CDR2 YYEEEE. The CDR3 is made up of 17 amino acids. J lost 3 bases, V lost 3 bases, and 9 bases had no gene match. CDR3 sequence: CASSSGQGIPPNQPQHF. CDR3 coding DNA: TGTGCCAGCAGCTCGGGACAGGGGATCCCCCCCAATCAGCCCCAGCATTTT. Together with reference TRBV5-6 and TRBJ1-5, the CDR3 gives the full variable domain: DAGVTQSPTHLIKTRGQQVTLRCSPKSGHDTVSWYQQALGQGPQFIFQYYEEEERQRGNFPDRFSGHQFPNYSSELNVNALLLGDSALYLCASSSGQGIPPNQPQHFGDGTRLSIL.

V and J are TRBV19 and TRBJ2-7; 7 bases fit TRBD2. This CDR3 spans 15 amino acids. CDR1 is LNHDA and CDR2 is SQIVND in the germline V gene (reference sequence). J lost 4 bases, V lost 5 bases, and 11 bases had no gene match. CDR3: CASSSRGAGIYEQYF. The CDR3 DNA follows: TGTGCCAGTAGTTCCCGGGGAGCGGGGATATACGAGCAGTACTTC.

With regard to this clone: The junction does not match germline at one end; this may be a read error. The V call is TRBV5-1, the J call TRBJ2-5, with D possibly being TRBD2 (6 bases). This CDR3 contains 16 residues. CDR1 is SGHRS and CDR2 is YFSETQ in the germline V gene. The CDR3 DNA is TGCGCCAACAGCTCTAGGGGTGCGGGGTCGGAAGAGACCCAGTACTTC. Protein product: CANSSRGAGSEETQYF.

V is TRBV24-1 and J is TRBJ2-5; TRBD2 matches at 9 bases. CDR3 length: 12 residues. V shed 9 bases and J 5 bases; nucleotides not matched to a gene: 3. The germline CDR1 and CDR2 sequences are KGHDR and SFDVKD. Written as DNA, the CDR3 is TGTGCCACCGGGACTAGCTCGGAGACCCAGTACTTC. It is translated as CATGTSSETQYF.

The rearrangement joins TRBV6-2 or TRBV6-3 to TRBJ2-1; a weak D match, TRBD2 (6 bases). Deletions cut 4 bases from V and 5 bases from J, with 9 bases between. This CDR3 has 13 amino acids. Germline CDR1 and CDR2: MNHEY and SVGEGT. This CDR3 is CASSWGLDNEQFF. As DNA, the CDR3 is TGTGCCAGCAGTTGGGGACTCGACAATGAGCAGTTCTTC.

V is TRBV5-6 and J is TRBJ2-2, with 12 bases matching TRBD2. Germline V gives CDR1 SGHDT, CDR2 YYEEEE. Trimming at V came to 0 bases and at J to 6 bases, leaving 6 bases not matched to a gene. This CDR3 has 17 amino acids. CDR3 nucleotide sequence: TGTGCCAGCAGCTTGGACCTAGCGGGAGGGCCGGCCGGGGAGCTGTTTTTT. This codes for CASSLDLAGGPAGELFF.

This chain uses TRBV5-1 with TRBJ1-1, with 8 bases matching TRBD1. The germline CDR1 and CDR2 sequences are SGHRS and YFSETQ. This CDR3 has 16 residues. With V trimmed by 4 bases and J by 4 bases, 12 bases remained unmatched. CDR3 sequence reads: CASSPGQGRLGTEAFF. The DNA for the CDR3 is TGCGCCAGCAGCCCCGGACAGGGTCGTTTGGGCACTGAAGCTTTCTTT.

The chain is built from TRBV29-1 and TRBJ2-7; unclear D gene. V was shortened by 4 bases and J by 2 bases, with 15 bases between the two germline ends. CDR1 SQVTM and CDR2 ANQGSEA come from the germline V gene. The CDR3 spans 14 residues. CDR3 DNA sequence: TGCAGCGTTGTTCAAGTTAAGCCCCCCTACGAGCAGTACTTC. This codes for CSVVQVKPPYEQYF.

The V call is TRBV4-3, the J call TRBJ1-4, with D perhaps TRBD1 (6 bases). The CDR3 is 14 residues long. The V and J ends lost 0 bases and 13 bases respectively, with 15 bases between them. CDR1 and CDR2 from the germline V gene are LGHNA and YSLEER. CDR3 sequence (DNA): TGCGCCAGCAGCCAAGACCCGGACAGTGTGGGACTGTTTTTT. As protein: CASSQDPDSVGLFF.

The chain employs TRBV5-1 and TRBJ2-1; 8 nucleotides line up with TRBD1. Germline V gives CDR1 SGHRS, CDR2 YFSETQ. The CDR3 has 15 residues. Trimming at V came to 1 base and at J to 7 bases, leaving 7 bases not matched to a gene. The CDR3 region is CASSLRTGGNNEQFF. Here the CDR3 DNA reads TGCGCCAGCAGCTTGAGAACAGGGGGGAATAATGAGCAGTTCTTC.

The CDR3 DNA is TGTGCCAGCAATGGGAGGTTGAACACTGAAGCTTTCTTT. As protein: CASNGRLNTEAFF. The chain is built from TRBV28 and TRBJ1-1; D gene uncertain. CDR3 length: 13 residues. The germline V gene encodes CDR1 MDHEN and CDR2 SYDVKM. V lost 7 bases and J 0 bases, leaving 9 bases between the germline ends.

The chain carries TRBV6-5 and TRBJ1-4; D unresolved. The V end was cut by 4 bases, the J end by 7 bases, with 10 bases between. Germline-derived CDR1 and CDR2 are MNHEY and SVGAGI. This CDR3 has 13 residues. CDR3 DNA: TGTGCCAGCAGTTCCCGAGCCCTTGAAAAACTGTTTTTT. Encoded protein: CASSSRALEKLFF.

The CDR3, as DNA: TGTGCCACCAGCAGAGAAGGTGTCGGGACACTCGCTGGCTACACCTTC. Its protein product is CATSREGVGTLAGYTF. This sequence joins TRBV15 and TRBJ1-2; maybe TRBD1 (6 bases). The CDR3 spans 16 residues. V was pared by 0 bases and J by 7 bases, with 18 bases between. CDR1 and CDR2 (germline): LNHNV, YYDKDF (reference sequence).

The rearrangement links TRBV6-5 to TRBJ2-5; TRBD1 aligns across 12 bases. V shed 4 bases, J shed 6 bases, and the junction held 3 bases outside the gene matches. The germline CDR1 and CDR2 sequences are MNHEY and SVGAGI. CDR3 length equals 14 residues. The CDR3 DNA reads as TGTGCCAGCAGTTCGGGACAGGGGGCTCAGACCCAGTACTTC. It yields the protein CASSSGQGAQTQYF.